A selection of T cell receptor beta chains follows, all from one sample in a study of cytomegalovirus exposure and HLA in healthy donors. Here immunoSEQ multiplex PCR was the method, and the copy in TCRdb shows in-frame clones only, minus some. The profile covers over 50,000 clones, with 70% to 85% appearing a single time and over 1.5% taken by the ten largest. Sequencing input: PBMCs. These receptors were collected from a man aged 40-55 years in good health and CMV-seronegative. Both conserved end residues are trimmed from each CDR3. Fields, in order: D gene, J gene, V gene, CDR3 protein. The D gene is left open where the match is weak.

TRBD1,TRBJ1-3,TRBV6-5,ASRKQGTSGNTIY
-,TRBJ2-5,TRBV2,ASSPTSPQETQY
TRBD1,TRBJ1-2,TRBV28,ASLRGTGGGYGYT
-,TRBJ2-3,TRBV29-1,SVTQSTDTQY
-,TRBJ2-3,TRBV10-3,AISDLLDTQY
TRBD1,TRBJ1-1,TRBV11-3,ASSGQGVAEAF
TRBD1,TRBJ2-4,TRBV19,ASSQGDMQNIQY
-,TRBJ2-5,TRBV6-5,ASSSITAQETQY
TRBD2,TRBJ2-5,TRBV4-3,ASSQSTSGAASGWETQY
TRBD2,TRBJ2-7,TRBV30,AWIKTSGAGEQY
TRBD1,TRBJ1-1,TRBV4-3,ASSQGTGGKTEAF
TRBD2,TRBJ2-5,TRBV4-1,ASSQASGSQETQY
-,TRBJ1-2,TRBV19,ATRRQGGTYGYT
-,TRBJ2-7,TRBV18,ASSPVDIQGPYEQY
-,TRBJ1-1,TRBV7-3,ASSPSGRTEAF
-,TRBJ1-5,TRBV19,ASSPLGHDSQPQH
-,TRBJ1-3,TRBV7-9,ASSLWRRHSGNTIY
-,TRBJ2-7,TRBV5-1,ASSLELRREQY
-,TRBJ2-5,TRBV5-1,ASSRQYQETQY
TRBD1,TRBJ1-1,TRBV6-6,ASSRFGQGSSYEAF
-,TRBJ2-1,TRBV13,ASSLGWTFEQF
TRBD1,TRBJ1-1,TRBV14,ASSQDGTGNTEAF
-,TRBJ2-1,TRBV2,ASSHRISGEYNEQF
TRBD2,TRBJ2-1,TRBV7-2,ATDYRGGPSYNEQF
TRBD2,TRBJ2-3,TRBV5-4,ASSLYLSGGGDTQY
-,TRBJ1-3,TRBV9,ASSVGPFSGNTIY
TRBD2,TRBJ2-5,TRBV7-7,ASSLVASGTQETQY
-,TRBJ1-2,TRBV29-1,SVVPGITVDYGYT
-,TRBJ2-5,TRBV9,ASSEETGTETQY
TRBD1,TRBJ1-1,TRBV9,ASSVGGTVTEAF
TRBD1,TRBJ1-1,TRBV5-1,ASSLSASQGEAF
-,TRBJ1-1,TRBV30,AWRLKTGTMNTEAF
TRBD1,TRBJ1-1,TRBV7-3,ASSPQPRDRGQGGRGTEAF
TRBD2,TRBJ2-1,TRBV18,ASSPVASGGADSGEQF
-,TRBJ1-6,TRBV9,ASSVLDTDSPLH
-,TRBJ2-3,TRBV19,ASSINDMGGINTDTQY
-,TRBJ2-5,TRBV19,ASSGSGQETQY
TRBD2,TRBJ2-3,TRBV4-2,ASSQDQRGGRGTDTQY
TRBD1,TRBJ1-4,TRBV25-1,ASTKQGVNEKLF
-,TRBJ1-2,TRBV5-4,ASSLDVGNNYGYT
TRBD1,TRBJ2-1,TRBV10-3,AISDRGTGPRSSYNEQF
-,TRBJ2-6,TRBV19,ASSVRTFGTGANVLT
TRBD2,TRBJ2-5,TRBV7-6,ASSLIAGGQETQY
-,TRBJ2-1,TRBV2,ASSEGENNEQF